This T cell receptor beta chain was recorded in a study of T cells in Graves' hyperthyroidism and ophthalmopathy. This clonotype was counted at least ten times. The V end lost 1 base, the J end lost 0 bases, and 6 bases lay between the germline ends. Germline V lookup: CDR1 LGHDT, CDR2 YNNKEL (reference sequence). CDR3 size: 14 residues. TCR beta CDR3 regions were amplified from RNA transcripts. A first-round RT-PCR of the TCR CDR3 used the HTBI primer set. From the multiplex PCR reads, TCRdb called clonotypes with MiXCR, one entry per CDR3 protein. There are a few hundred thousand distinct CDR3 sequences in the sample; approximately 14% occur only once, and 25% to 35% lies in the top ten.

The receptor was derived from a young woman with Graves' hyperthyroidism that later progressed to Graves' ophthalmopathy. The rearrangement uses TRBV3-1 and TRBJ1-1; D remains unclear. The source material was blood. For the CDR3, the DNA is TGTGCCAGCAGCCAAGGCAGCCTGAACACTGAAGCTTTCTTT. Residues: CASSQGSLNTEAFF.